This section outlines one T cell receptor beta chain sequence together with its context. This sample stems from a study of cytomegalovirus exposure and HLA in healthy donors. The germline V gene encodes CDR1 MDHEN and CDR2 SYDVKM. Trimming stripped 6 bases from V and 4 bases from J, with 16 bases between. This CDR3 comprises 15 residues. Amplification used 60 Vbeta primers and 13 Jbeta primers. This table comes from immunoSEQ multiplex PCR, and its TCRdb copy is limited to in-frame clones, with some not included. The table lists 55,000 to 70,000 clones, 70% to 90% of them singletons, with 1.5% to 2.5% in the top ten.

The receptor was derived from a woman in her twenties or thirties in good health and CMV-seronegative. This rearrangement joins TRBV28 to TRBJ2-4; possibly TRBD1 for D (5 bases). Sequences were obtained from PBMCs. The CDR3 DNA follows: TGTGCCAGCAGCCCCCGCCAGGCAGGGAAAAACATTCAGTACTTC. As protein: CASSPRQAGKNIQYF.